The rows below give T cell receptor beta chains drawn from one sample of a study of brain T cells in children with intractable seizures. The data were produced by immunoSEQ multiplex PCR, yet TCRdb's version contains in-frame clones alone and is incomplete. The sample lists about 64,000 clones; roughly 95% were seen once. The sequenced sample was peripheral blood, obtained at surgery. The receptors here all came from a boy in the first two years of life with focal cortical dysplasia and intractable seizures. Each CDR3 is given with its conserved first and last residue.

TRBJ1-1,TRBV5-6,CASSLGQMNTEAFF
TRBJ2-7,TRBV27,CASSLWQGDEQYF
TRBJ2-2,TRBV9,CASSPRTANTGELFF
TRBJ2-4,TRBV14,CASSQGVEVAAPRDIQYF
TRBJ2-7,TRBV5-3,CARSLTCPFSYEQYF
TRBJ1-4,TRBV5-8,CASRGLANEKLFF
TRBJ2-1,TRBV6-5,CASSYRNEQFF
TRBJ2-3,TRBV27,CASSLSGQGTDTQYF
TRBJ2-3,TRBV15,CATSRDRVEADTQYF
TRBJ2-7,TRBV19,CASSRTDAGSYEQYF
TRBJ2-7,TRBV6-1,CASSERSLTSHEQYF
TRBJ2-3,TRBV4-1,CASSLKRTSGGPIDTQYF
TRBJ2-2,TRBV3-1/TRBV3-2,CASSRRGAETGELFF
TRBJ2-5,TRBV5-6,CASSYNLASGRKTQYF
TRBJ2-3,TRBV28,CASQGGGRHTQYF
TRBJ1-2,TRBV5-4,CASRPQGVGGYTF
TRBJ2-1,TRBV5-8,CASSLIDNEQFF
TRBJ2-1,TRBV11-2,CASSPFSGGVYNEQFF
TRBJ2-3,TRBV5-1,CASSLPSNSDTQYF
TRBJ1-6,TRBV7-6,CASSQTGIYNSPLHF
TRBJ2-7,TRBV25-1,CASSEYRTVGCKSYEQYF
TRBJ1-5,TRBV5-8,CASSFPGNQPQHF
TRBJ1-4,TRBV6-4,CASSDVWGSEKLFF
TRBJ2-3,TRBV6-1,CAAEGAPPDTQYF
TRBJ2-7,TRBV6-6,CASSFFRGGEQYF
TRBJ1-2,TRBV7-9,CASSSEGIYGYTF
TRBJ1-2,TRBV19,CASAYLDYGYTF
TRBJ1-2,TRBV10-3,CAISRDIHNYGYTF
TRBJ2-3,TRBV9,CASSVATDTQYF
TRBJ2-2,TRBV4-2,CASSQNPIPGTGELFF
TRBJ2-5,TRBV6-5,CASTGTAPQETQYF
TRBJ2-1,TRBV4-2,CASSPGLAGLYNEQFF
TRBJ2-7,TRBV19,CASSLGQGHEQYF
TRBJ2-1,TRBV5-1,CASSLGLAGRFSYNEQFF
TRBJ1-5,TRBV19,CASSIAEEPQHF
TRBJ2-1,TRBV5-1,CASSAPPGQSSYNEQFF
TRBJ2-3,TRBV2,CASRAGQGTDTQYF
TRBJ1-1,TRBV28,CASSLVRNTEAFF
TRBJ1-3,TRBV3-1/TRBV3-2,CASSHGASTIYF
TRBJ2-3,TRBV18,CASSRPLAGEGADTQYF